This TCR beta chain was obtained from a study of blood T cell repertoires in COVID-19 (dated by TCRdb to 2019 to 2021). Regarding the research as a whole: Collaborator samples came from the United States, Italy and Spain and covered acute and convalescent phases of COVID-19. The material from the prospective study consisted of cDNA or gDNA derived from T cells, B-cell-depleted T cells, or PBMCs. Deeply sampled blood TCRbeta repertoires from subjects exposed to, actively infected with, or recovered from COVID-19 were included in the dataset. The repertoires were released in a freely available public database meant as a resource for research on the immune response to SARS-CoV-2. Samples came from the ongoing ImmuneRACE study (first 160 participants) plus 1,254 subjects from 6 global collaborators. A de-identified subject ID, COVID-19 status, age in years and sex were almost always included in the sample metadata. Where available, HLA class I and class II types were taken from metadata supplied by the sample provider and were not determined by assay-based typing. What the research found in general, with its limitations: Clinical and demographic metadata were provided uncurated, with the amount varying by source and participant.

The immunoSEQ Assay, a bias-controlled multiplex PCR, was used to amplify TCRbeta CDR3 regions from genomic DNA. The original pipeline was this. Nucleated cell counts per sample were estimated from amplification of reference gene primers within the assay. To quantify the absolute abundance of each unique TCRbeta CDR3 rearrangement, sequence reads were collapsed and filtered. For each sample, productive Simpson clonality was calculated as the square root of Simpson's diversity index across productive rearrangements. What TCRdb holds here is the immuneACCESS table cut down to in-frame rearrangements. Part of the clones is not present; checked against another copy, under half of the missing clones reflect an unresolved V gene, and the others are unexplained. The DNA gave D and trimming, while V, J and clone size come from that table. This sample is represented by fewer than 350,000 clones; about nine tenths of them were singletons. The biggest ten clones account for about 12% of the sample.

A word on this clone: It has no known antigen specificity. Base qualities are not recorded, but no much larger clone differs from it by a single base.

At one collaborating source in Seattle, patients were enrolled during active infection and were followed longitudinally through the course of disease. Collaborating institutions collected whole blood in K2EDTA tubes following their own protocols. Collaborator samples were shipped for TCRbeta analysis as frozen whole blood, isolated PBMCs, or DNA extracted from either sample type. The CDR3 contains 14 residues, cysteine and phenylalanine counted. Just CDR3 DNA is preserved here, 42 bases in frame from base 1. Compared with germline, V lacks 3 bases and J lacks 3 bases; bases without a gene match: 2. From a lookup of the germline V gene (reference sequence), CDR1 and CDR2 are LNHDA and SQIVND.

The clonotype comes from a woman aged 25 to 45 with COVID-19, enrolled during active disease. The rearranged segments are TRBV19 and TRBJ2-1, with TRBD1 matching 7 junction bases. The sequenced sample was peripheral blood. Read as DNA, the sequence is TGTGCCAGTAGTATGGGGACAGTCTACAATGAGCAGTTCTTC. This encodes CASSMGTVYNEQFF. With the rest looked up from the reference TRBV19 and TRBJ2-1 genes rather than sequenced, the full variable domain is DGGITQSPKYLFRKEGQNVTLSCEQNLNHDAMYWYRQDPGQGLRLIYYSQIVNDFQKGDIAEGYSVSREKKESFPLTVTSAQKNPTAFYLCASSMGTVYNEQFFGPGTRLTVL.